This passage covers 23 T cell receptor beta chains from one sample sequenced in a study of blood T cell repertoires in COVID-19. Profiling relied on immunoSEQ multiplex PCR, and the TCRdb table lists in-frame clones only, not all of them. In the table there are 87,000 or so clones, under 85% of which are singletons. The sample taken for sequencing was peripheral blood. The source is a woman in her seventies with acute or convalescent COVID-19.

The chain couples TRBV6-4 to TRBJ2-7; D unresolved. V was clipped by 2 bases and J by 1 base, with 12 bases between them. The V gene's germline CDR1 is MRHNA and CDR2 SNTAGT. The CDR3 loop spans 15 amino acids. CDR3 in amino acids: CASSDPIRQSYEQYF. The CDR3 DNA follows: TGTGCCAGCAGTGACCCGATCCGACAATCCTACGAGCAGTACTTC.

This clone appeared a few times. The genes are TRBV7-8 and TRBJ1-2; TRBD1 matches 9 bases. V dropped 3 bases and J dropped 0; count of bases not matched to a gene: 8. Germline CDR1 is SGHVS and CDR2 is FQNEAQ. This CDR3 comprises 17 residues. The CDR3 DNA reads as TGTGCCAGCAGCTTCTCCGGGACAGGGTTTTCTAACTATGGCTACACCTTC. This sequence encodes CASSFSGTGFSNYGYTF.

The chain combines TRBV11-3 with TRBJ2-6; 11 positions match TRBD1. Germline values: CDR1 SGHNT, CDR2 YENEEA. Trimming removed 3 bases from V and 4 bases from J; junction bases left unmatched: 5. The length of the CDR3 is 17 residues. The CDR3 region has the DNA TGTGCCAGCAGCTTGCGGACAGGGGGCACCGGGGCCAACGTCCTGACTTTC. Its protein is CASSLRTGGTGANVLTF. The variable domain in full, completed from reference TRBV11-3 and TRBJ2-6, reads EAGVVQSPRYKIIEKKQPVAFWCNPISGHNTLYWYLQNLGQGPELLIRYENEEAVDDSQLPKDRFSAERLKGVDSTLKIQPAELGDSAVYLCASSLRTGGTGANVLTFGAGSRLTVL.

CDR3 region: CASSTGTGQAFGDSPLHF. The CDR3 DNA sequence: TGCGCCAGCAGCACCGGGACAGGGCAGGCATTTGGAGACTCACCCCTCCACTTT. The V gene is TRBV5-1, the J gene TRBJ1-6, with 9 bases fitting TRBD1. The germline V gene has CDR1 SGHRS and CDR2 YFSETQ. Trimming removed 4 bases from V and 10 bases from J; junction bases left unmatched: 18. The CDR3 loop spans 18 amino acids.

The chain joins TRBV7-9 to TRBJ1-3; D unresolved. The CDR3 has 16 residues. Germline V gives CDR1 SEHNR, CDR2 FQNEAQ (reference sequence). V was pared by 5 bases and J by 0 bases, with 14 bases between. CDR3 amino acids: CASSARGSDSGNTIYF. The CDR3 bases are TGTGCCAGCAGCGCCAGAGGGTCTGACTCTGGAAACACCATATATTTT.

V usage is TRBV3-1 (or the pseudogene TRBV3-2) and J usage is TRBJ1-5, with 9 bases identical to TRBD1. V lost 0 bases, J lost 7 bases, and 4 bases stayed unmatched. The CDR3 extends over 15 amino acids. Per germline, CDR1 LGHDT and CDR2 YNNKEL (reference sequence). The CDR3: CASSQDGTGFQPQHF. The CDR3 region has the DNA TGTGCCAGCAGCCAAGATGGGACAGGGTTCCAGCCCCAGCATTTT.

The CDR3 loop is CAFGGDYTGELFF. CDR3 DNA sequence: TGTGCCTTCGGAGGGGACTACACCGGGGAGCTGTTTTTT. This sequence joins TRBV12-3 or TRBV12-4 and TRBJ2-2, with a weak D call TRBD2 (6 bases). CDR3 size: 13 residues. Trimming removed 11 bases at V and 3 bases at J, with 13 bases between.

This clone was detected only a few times. The chain combines TRBV18 with TRBJ2-3, with D tentatively TRBD1 (5 bases). The CDR3 consists of 15 residues. Between the trimmed V and J ends, which lost 2 bases and 4 bases, there was a span of 13 bases. The germline CDR1 and CDR2 sequences are KGHSH and LQKENI. The CDR3 sequence is CASSPSLSGSDTQYF. In nucleotides, the CDR3 is TGTGCCAGCTCACCAAGTTTGTCAGGGTCAGATACGCAGTATTTT.

The chain links TRBV3-1 (or the pseudogene TRBV3-2) to TRBJ1-6; unclear D gene. CDR3 length: 12 residues. V gave up 0 bases and J gave up 10 bases, with 4 bases separating them. Germline CDR1 LGHDT, CDR2 YNNKEL (reference sequence). This CDR3 reads CASSQDQSPLHF. Here the CDR3 DNA reads TGTGCCAGCAGCCAAGATCAATCACCCCTCCACTTT.

The chain joins TRBV7-8 to TRBJ1-1; 9 positions agree with TRBD1. The J segment lost 0 bases and the V segment lost 5 bases, leaving 10 bases of the junction unmatched. The CDR3 length is 17 residues. In germline, CDR1 is SGHVS, CDR2 FQNEAQ. The CDR3 region is CASSPAGTGPMNTEAFF. CDR3 coding DNA: TGTGCCAGCAGCCCTGCCGGGACAGGGCCTATGAACACTGAAGCTTTCTTT.

This chain joins TRBV9 and TRBJ2-1; D is undetermined. V gave up 2 bases and J gave up 1 base, with 4 bases separating them. The germline V gene encodes CDR1 SGDLS and CDR2 YYNGEE. The CDR3 loop spans 13 amino acids. The CDR3 here is CASSVGSYNEQFF. CDR3 in DNA: TGTGCCAGCAGCGTCGGTTCCTACAATGAGCAGTTCTTC.

This rearrangement joins TRBV28 to TRBJ1-1; D call uncertain. Germline V gene sequence: CDR1 MDHEN, CDR2 SYDVKM. The length of the CDR3 is 12 residues. Written as DNA, the CDR3 is TGTGCTTCCTCCCTTTTGAACACTGAAGCTTTCTTT. It codes for CASSLLNTEAFF. Full variable domain (remainder filled in from reference TRBV28 and TRBJ1-1): DVKVTQSSRYLVKRTGEKVFLECVQDMDHENMFWYRQDPGLGLRLIYFSYDVKMKEKGDIPEGYSVSREKKERFSLILESASTNQTSMYLCASSLLNTEAFFGQGTRLTVV.

The V gene is TRBV9, the J gene TRBJ2-1; 7 nucleotides align to TRBD1. Germline V CDR1 and CDR2: SGDLS, YYNGEE. The V gene end was trimmed by 0 bases and the J gene end by 9 bases; junction bases not matched to a gene: 3. The CDR3 sequence is 13 residues long. The CDR3 protein is CASSVGDSPEQFF. The CDR3 DNA reads TGTGCCAGCAGCGTAGGGGACAGCCCTGAGCAGTTCTTC.

This clone was found once. V gene TRBV12-3 or TRBV12-4 combines with J gene TRBJ1-4; tentatively, D is TRBD1 (5 bases). The length of the CDR3 is 13 residues. Trimming left V 3 bases short and J 7 bases short, with 9 bases between. The CDR3 sequence is CASSLQGREKLFF. CDR3 nucleotide sequence: TGTGCCAGCAGTTTGCAGGGTCGTGAAAAACTGTTTTTT.

The gene calls are TRBV3-1 (or the pseudogene TRBV3-2) and TRBJ2-2; 7 bases match TRBD2. CDR1 is LGHDT and CDR2 is YNNKEL in the germline V gene (reference sequence). The CDR3 is 15 residues long. Trimming cost V 4 bases and J 5 bases; bases outside gene matches: 7. The CDR3 bases are TGTGCCAGCAGCCCCCGGGGAGGGGAAACCGGGGAGCTGTTTTTT. Translating it yields CASSPRGGETGELFF.

In this sample, this clone turned up a few times. The V and J genes are TRBV11-2 and TRBJ1-4; D is unresolved. Germline V gene sequence: CDR1 SGHAT, CDR2 FQNNGV. V lost 1 base and J 5 bases, leaving 5 bases between the germline ends. The CDR3 covers 13 residues. CDR3 sequence (DNA): TGTGCCAGCAGCTTAGTGGCCAATGAAAAACTGTTTTTT. Its translation is CASSLVANEKLFF.

This chain uses TRBV6-5 with TRBJ1-1; TRBD1 matches 7 bases. In germline, CDR1 is MNHEY, CDR2 SVGAGI. This CDR3 is built from 15 residues. V trimming: 3 bases; J trimming: 3 bases; junction bases outside the gene matches: 7. CDR3 nucleotide sequence: TGTGCCAGCAGTTATCTAGGAGACAGGGACACTGAAGCTTTCTTT. The encoded protein is CASSYLGDRDTEAFF.

The CDR3 bases are TGTGCCAGCAGCCAAGGAGGCCCCCACTTCACAGATACGCAGTATTTT. Its protein is CASSQGGPHFTDTQYF. This chain connects TRBV3-1 (or the pseudogene TRBV3-2) to TRBJ2-3; D uncertain. There are 16 residues in the CDR3. Germline CDR1 reads LGHDT; CDR2 reads YNNKEL (reference sequence). Trimming pared 1 base from V and 2 bases from J, leaving 13 bases between.

The chain uses TRBV15 and TRBJ2-5; weak D call: TRBD1 (6 bases). CDR1 and CDR2 (germline): LNHNV, YYDKDF (reference sequence). There are 17 residues in the CDR3. V was clipped by 3 bases and J by 6 bases, with 23 bases between them. DNA for the CDR3: TGTGCCACCAGCAGTTACACCCGGGACACTCTGGGAAAGACCCAGTACTTC. The encoded protein is CATSSYTRDTLGKTQYF.

For the CDR3, the DNA is TGTGCCAGCAGTGAGGCAGGGTGGGTGAATGAGCAGTTCTTC. It specifies CASSEAGWVNEQFF. This chain joins TRBV6-1 and TRBJ2-1; a possible D gene is TRBD1 (5 bases). Germline CDR1 is MNHNS and CDR2 is SASEGT. The CDR3 is made up of 14 amino acids. Trimming cost V 3 bases and J 7 bases, with 13 bases left between them.

This rearrangement joins TRBV5-1 to TRBJ1-4; D possibly corresponds to TRBD1 (5 bases). V lost 4 bases and J lost 6, with 16 bases in between. CDR1 is SGHRS, CDR2 YFSETQ, per germline. This CDR3 has 15 amino acids. CDR3 region: CASSISAGPYEKLFF. CDR3 nucleotide sequence: TGCGCCAGCAGCATTTCGGCAGGGCCATATGAAAAACTGTTTTTT. The entire variable domain, with the rest obtained from reference TRBV5-1 and TRBJ1-4, is as follows: KAGVTQTPRYLIKTRGQQVTLSCSPISGHRSVSWYQQTPGQGLQFLFEYFSETQRNKGNFPGRFSGRQFSNSRSEMNVSTLELGDSALYLCASSISAGPYEKLFFGSGTQLSVL.

V is TRBV3-1 (or the pseudogene TRBV3-2) and J is TRBJ1-1; D remains unclear. CDR1 and CDR2 (germline): LGHDT, YNNKEL (reference sequence). V shed 4 bases and J shed 4 bases, with 10 bases lying between them. The CDR3 consists of 13 residues. The CDR3 is CASSRTASTEAFF. The CDR3 DNA reads TGTGCCAGCAGCCGTACGGCTAGCACTGAAGCTTTCTTT.

The chain has TRBV5-5 and TRBJ2-5; 12 bases fit TRBD2. V gave up 0 bases and J gave up 0 bases; unmatched junction bases: 9. The germline CDR1 and CDR2 sequences are SGHKS and YYEKEE (reference sequence). The length of the CDR3 is 19 residues. The CDR3 here is CASSLELAGGPLHQETQYF. CDR3 bases: TGTGCCAGCAGCTTGGAACTAGCGGGGGGACCGCTTCACCAAGAGACCCAGTACTTC.